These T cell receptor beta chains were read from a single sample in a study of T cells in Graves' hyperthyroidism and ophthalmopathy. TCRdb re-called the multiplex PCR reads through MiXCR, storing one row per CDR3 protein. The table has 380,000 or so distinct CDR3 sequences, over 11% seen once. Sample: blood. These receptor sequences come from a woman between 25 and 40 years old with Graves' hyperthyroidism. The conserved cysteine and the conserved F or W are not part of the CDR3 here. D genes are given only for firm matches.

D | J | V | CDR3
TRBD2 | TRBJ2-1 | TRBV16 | ATMLGLAGLGEQF
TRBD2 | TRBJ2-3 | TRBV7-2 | ASSLGGLVGTDTQY
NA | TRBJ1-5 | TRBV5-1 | ASSLDGGNQPQH
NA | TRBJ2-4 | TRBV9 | ASSAEGGAKNIQY
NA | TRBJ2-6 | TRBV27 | ATSAGGKDSGANVLT
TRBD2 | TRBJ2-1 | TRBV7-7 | ASSLGAGVPSNEQF
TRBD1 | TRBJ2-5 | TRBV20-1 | SAVGTGGETQY
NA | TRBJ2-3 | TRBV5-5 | ASSLVGRGGTDTQY
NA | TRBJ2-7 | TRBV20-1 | SAVWGGRYEQY
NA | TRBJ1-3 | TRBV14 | ASSQVRTSGNTIY
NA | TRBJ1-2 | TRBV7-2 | ASSLPGTGYGYT
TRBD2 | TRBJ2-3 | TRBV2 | ASSPRLANTDTQY
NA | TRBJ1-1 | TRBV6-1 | ASRETEAF
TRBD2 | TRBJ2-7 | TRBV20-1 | SAAAGTSGKYEQY
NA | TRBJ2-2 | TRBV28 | ASSLRRQGGGELF
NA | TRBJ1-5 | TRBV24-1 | ATSDHRVNQPQH
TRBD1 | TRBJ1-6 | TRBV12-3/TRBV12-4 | ASSGTGRNSPLH
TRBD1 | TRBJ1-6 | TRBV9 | ASSGLTGSGSPLH
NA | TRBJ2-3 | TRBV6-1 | ASRALLLDTQY
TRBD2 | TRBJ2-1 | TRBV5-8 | ASSFGTSDYNEQF
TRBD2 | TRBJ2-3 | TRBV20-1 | SARTSGSDTQY
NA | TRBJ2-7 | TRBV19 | ASGLGAGPSYEQY
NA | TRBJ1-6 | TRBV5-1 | ASSLASRSPLH
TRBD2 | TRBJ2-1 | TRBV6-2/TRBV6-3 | ASRHRLASDNEQF
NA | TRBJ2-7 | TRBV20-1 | SAYTGTDLYEQY
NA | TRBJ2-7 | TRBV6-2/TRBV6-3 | ASAWTEWYEQY
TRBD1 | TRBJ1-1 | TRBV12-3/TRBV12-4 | ASSLQGASTEAF
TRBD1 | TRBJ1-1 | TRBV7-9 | ASSLARTGATEAF
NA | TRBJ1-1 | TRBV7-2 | ASSLQELGAF
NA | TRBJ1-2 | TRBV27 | ASSFAGPAYGYT
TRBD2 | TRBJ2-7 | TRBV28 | ASSSWTSGRSEQY
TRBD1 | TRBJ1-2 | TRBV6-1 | ASSPAGTDYT
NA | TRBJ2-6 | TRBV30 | AWRVSGANVLT
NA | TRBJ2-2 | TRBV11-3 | ASSCTVMGELF
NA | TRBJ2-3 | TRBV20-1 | SAKVELRSTDTQY
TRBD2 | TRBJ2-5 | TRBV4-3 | ASSQDLGRREGRETQY
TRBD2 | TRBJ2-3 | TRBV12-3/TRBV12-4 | ASSPLGREDTDTQY
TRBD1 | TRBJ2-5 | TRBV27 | ASSLTGARETQY
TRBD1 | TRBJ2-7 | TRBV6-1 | ASRTGNSYEQY
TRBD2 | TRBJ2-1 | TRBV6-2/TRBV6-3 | ASSEIAGVGNEQF
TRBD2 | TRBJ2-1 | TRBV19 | ASSILSRLAGEGEQF
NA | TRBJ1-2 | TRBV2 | ASSEARQDYSYT
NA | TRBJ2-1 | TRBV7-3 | ASSATSYNEQF
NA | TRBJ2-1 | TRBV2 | ASSELFGGLFWNEQF
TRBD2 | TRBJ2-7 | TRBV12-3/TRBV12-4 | ASSFTVGRGEQY
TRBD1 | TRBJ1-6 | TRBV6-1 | ASSSQGAMNSPLH
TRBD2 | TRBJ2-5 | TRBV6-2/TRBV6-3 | ASSRPLAGGLETQY